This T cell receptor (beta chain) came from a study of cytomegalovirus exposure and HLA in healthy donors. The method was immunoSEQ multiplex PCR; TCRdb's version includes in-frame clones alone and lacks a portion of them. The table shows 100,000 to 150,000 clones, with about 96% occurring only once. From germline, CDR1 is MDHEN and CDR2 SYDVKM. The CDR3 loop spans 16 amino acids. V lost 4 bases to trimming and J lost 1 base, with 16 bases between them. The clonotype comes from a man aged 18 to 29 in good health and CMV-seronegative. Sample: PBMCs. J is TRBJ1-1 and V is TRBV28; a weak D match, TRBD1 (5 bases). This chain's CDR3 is CASSSLLGLSNTEAFF. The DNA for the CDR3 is TGTGCCAGCAGTTCCTTATTGGGACTTTCGAACACTGAAGCTTTCTTT.